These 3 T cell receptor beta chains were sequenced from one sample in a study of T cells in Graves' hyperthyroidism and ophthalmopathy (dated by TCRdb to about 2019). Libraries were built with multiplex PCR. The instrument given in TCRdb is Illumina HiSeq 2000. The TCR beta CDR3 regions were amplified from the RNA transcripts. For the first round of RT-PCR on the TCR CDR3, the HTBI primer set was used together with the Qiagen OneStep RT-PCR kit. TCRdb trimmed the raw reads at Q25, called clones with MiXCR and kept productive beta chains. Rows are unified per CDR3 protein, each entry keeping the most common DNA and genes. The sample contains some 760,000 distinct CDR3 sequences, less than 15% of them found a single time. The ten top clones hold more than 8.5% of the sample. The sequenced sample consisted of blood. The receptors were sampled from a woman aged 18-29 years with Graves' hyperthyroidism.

DNA of the CDR3: TGTGCCAGCAGTTTATCGAGAAGAGGGAGGGATGAGCAGTTCTTC. Translating it yields CASSLSRRGRDEQFF. The chain has TRBV27 and TRBJ2-1; 7 nucleotides match TRBD2. Looked up from germline, CDR1 is MNHEY and CDR2 is SMNVEV (reference sequence). The CDR3 sequence is 15 residues long. Losses at the gene ends were 0 bases for V and 8 bases for J; bases not matched to a gene: 7.

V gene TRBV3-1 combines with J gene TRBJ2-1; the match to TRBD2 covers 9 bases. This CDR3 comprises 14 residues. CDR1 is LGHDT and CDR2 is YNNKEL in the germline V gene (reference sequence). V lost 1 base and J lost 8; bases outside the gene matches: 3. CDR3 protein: CASSQGLAGYEQFF. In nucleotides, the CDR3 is TGTGCCAGCAGCCAAGGTCTAGCGGGGTATGAGCAGTTCTTC.

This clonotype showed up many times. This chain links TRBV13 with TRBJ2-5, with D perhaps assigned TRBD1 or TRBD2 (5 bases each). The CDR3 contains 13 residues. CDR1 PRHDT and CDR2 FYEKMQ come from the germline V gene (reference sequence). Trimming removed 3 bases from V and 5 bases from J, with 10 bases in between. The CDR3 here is CASSFRDEETQYF. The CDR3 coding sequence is TGTGCCAGCAGCTTTAGGGACGAGGAGACCCAGTACTTC.